The rows below give T cell receptor beta chains drawn from one sample of a study of cytomegalovirus exposure and HLA in healthy donors. Clones were sequenced by immunoSEQ multiplex PCR, and TCRdb holds only the in-frame ones, with some missing. The table has about 130,000 clones, roughly nine tenths seen once. Sequencing was carried out using PBMCs. The receptors shown here come from a woman aged 18-29 years in good health and CMV-seronegative. Both conserved end residues are part of each CDR3. Each record gives: V gene, D gene, J gene, clone size, CDR3 protein, CDR3 DNA. D genes are given only for firm matches. The size entry is marked missing in some rows and otherwise reads once, few, many or a size class.

TRBV5-5	.	TRBJ1-2	once	CASSADSKPNYGYTF	TGTGCCAGCAGCGCGGACAGCAAACCTAACTATGGCTACACCTTC
TRBV19	.	TRBJ1-2	.	CASSAYLSGAYGYTF	TGTGCCAGTAGTGCATACTTGTCGGGAGCCTATGGCTACACCTTC
TRBV2	.	TRBJ2-4	.	CASRDNRPNIQYF	TGTGCCAGCAGAGACAATCGCCCAAACATTCAGTACTTC
TRBV5-6	TRBD1	TRBJ1-2	.	CASSSGGTGYTF	TGTGCCAGCAGCTCAGGGGGAACTGGCTACACCTTC
TRBV7-2	.	TRBJ2-5	.	CASSRYQETQYF	TGTGCCAGCAGCCGGTACCAAGAGACCCAGTACTTC
TRBV18	.	TRBJ1-2	few	CASSPQPVSGDGYTF	TGTGCCAGCTCACCACAACCGGTTTCAGGGGATGGCTACACCTTC
TRBV10-1	.	TRBJ2-7	.	CASSEGTGYEQYF	TGCGCCAGCAGTGAAGGGACTGGCTACGAGCAGTACTTC
TRBV5-5	.	TRBJ1-5	.	CASSLGNLYSNQPQHF	TGTGCCAGCAGCTTGGGTAACTTATATAGCAATCAGCCCCAGCATTTT
TRBV20-1	TRBD1	TRBJ2-2	.	CSAGTAGELFF	TGCAGTGCCGGGACAGCCGGGGAGCTGTTTTTT
TRBV6-5	.	TRBJ2-7	.	CASSYGWGTWYF	TGTGCCAGCAGTTACGGATGGGGGACTTGGTACTTC
TRBV13	TRBD1	TRBJ2-3	.	CASSPDRGLTDTQYF	TGTGCCAGCAGCCCGGACAGGGGGCTAACAGATACGCAGTATTTT
TRBV5-1	TRBD1	TRBJ2-6	.	CASGTDGANVLTF	TGCGCCAGCGGGACAGACGGGGCCAACGTCCTGACTTTC
TRBV2	.	TRBJ1-5	.	CADGIDSNQPQHF	TGTGCCGACGGGATCGATAGCAATCAGCCCCAGCATTTT
TRBV6-5	TRBD1	TRBJ1-2	.	CASRLGQGVGYTF	TGTGCCAGCAGATTGGGACAGGGGGTAGGCTACACCTTC
TRBV5-1	.	TRBJ2-1	.	CASSLQWGGIDEQFF	TGCGCCAGCAGCTTGCAGTGGGGCGGGATTGATGAGCAGTTCTTC
TRBV6-1	TRBD2	TRBJ2-7	.	CASTRSGAISYEQYF	TGTGCCAGCACCCGCAGCGGGGCTATTTCCTACGAGCAGTACTTC
TRBV19	.	TRBJ1-2	.	CASSPTRVNGYTF	TGTGCCAGTAGTCCCACCAGGGTGAATGGCTACACCTTC
TRBV7-9	TRBD1	TRBJ1-1	.	CATTGGWNTEAFF	TGTGCCACCACAGGGGGGTGGAACACTGAAGCTTTCTTT
TRBV5-4	.	TRBJ2-7	.	CASSLGAGRGLSYEQYF	TGTGCCAGCAGCTTGGGGGCCGGGCGGGGCCTCTCCTACGAGCAGTACTTC
TRBV7-9	.	TRBJ1-4	.	CASGGVNNEKLFF	TGTGCCAGCGGCGGGGTAAATAATGAAAAACTGTTTTTT
TRBV2	.	TRBJ1-2	.	CASTHQGQGFSGYTF	TGTGCCAGCACCCATCAGGGGCAGGGATTTTCGGGCTACACCTTC
TRBV5-1	.	TRBJ2-6	.	CASSRSGLRGLSGANVLTF	TGCGCCAGCAGCCGAAGTGGACTCAGGGGCCTCTCTGGGGCCAACGTCCTGACTTTC
TRBV13	.	TRBJ1-4	.	CASSLWGENEKLFF	TGTGCCAGCAGCTTATGGGGGGAAAATGAAAAACTGTTTTTT
TRBV4-2	.	TRBJ2-7	.	CASSQDTGSSYEQYF	TGTGCCAGCAGCCAAGATACAGGGTCGTCCTACGAGCAGTACTTC
TRBV4-1	.	TRBJ1-1	once	CASSQLRGERAFF	TGCGCCAGCAGCCAACTCAGGGGAGAGCGAGCTTTCTTT
TRBV7-2	TRBD2	TRBJ2-5	.	CASVTSPRVGTQYF	TGTGCCAGCGTGACTAGCCCCAGGGTAGGGACCCAGTACTTC
TRBV11-2	.	TRBJ2-5	few	CASSLVNGETQYF	TGTGCCAGCAGCTTAGTTAACGGGGAGACCCAGTACTTC
TRBV5-1	.	TRBJ1-2	.	CASSWGTVNYGYTF	TGCGCCAGCAGCTGGGGGACTGTAAACTATGGCTACACCTTC
TRBV2	.	TRBJ2-3	few	CASSGQVIADTQYF	TGTGCCAGCAGTGGACAGGTTATAGCAGATACGCAGTATTTT
TRBV11-3	TRBD1	TRBJ2-1	once	CASTKGQGEGEQFF	TGTGCCAGCACCAAGGGACAGGGGGAAGGTGAGCAGTTCTTC
TRBV9	.	TRBJ1-1	.	CASSATSGTEAFF	TGTGCCAGCAGCGCGACCAGCGGCACTGAAGCTTTCTTT
TRBV5-6	.	TRBJ1-1	.	CASSLVWQGSTEAFF	TGTGCCAGCAGCTTGGTATGGCAGGGGAGCACTGAAGCTTTCTTT
TRBV5-1	TRBD1	TRBJ2-7	once	CASNPGGLSYEQYF	TGCGCCAGCAACCCAGGGGGTCTTTCCTACGAGCAGTACTTC
TRBV7-9	TRBD2	TRBJ2-1	.	CASSLAAGRSSYNEQFF	TGTGCCAGCAGCTTAGCAGCGGGAAGGAGCTCCTACAATGAGCAGTTCTTC
TRBV6-1	.	TRBJ1-1	.	CASRPQGIAEAFF	TGTGCCAGCCGACCTCAGGGGATCGCTGAAGCTTTCTTT
TRBV11-3	.	TRBJ1-1	once	CASSLGGSNTEAFF	TGTGCCAGCAGCTTAGGAGGATCTAACACTGAAGCTTTCTTT
TRBV11-2	TRBD1	TRBJ1-2	.	CASSLTGYGYTF	TGTGCCAGCAGCCTGACAGGGTATGGCTACACCTTC
TRBV4-1	.	TRBJ1-2	.	CASSQEAAASGYTF	TGCGCCAGCAGCCAAGAAGCGGCCGCCTCTGGCTACACCTTC
TRBV11-2	.	TRBJ2-5	.	CASSLGVGETQYF	TGTGCCAGCAGCTTAGGGGTCGGGGAGACCCAGTACTTC
TRBV27	.	TRBJ1-1	few	CASMEGNTEAFF	TGTGCCAGCATGGAGGGGAACACTGAAGCTTTCTTT
TRBV2	.	TRBJ2-1	.	CASSVRGSYNEQFF	TGTGCCAGCAGTGTGAGGGGGAGCTACAATGAGCAGTTCTTC
TRBV6-1	TRBD2	TRBJ2-1	.	CASSPLAGGYNEQFF	TGTGCCAGCAGCCCACTAGCGGGGGGCTACAATGAGCAGTTCTTC
TRBV28	TRBD1	TRBJ2-2	.	CASSLAGQGNTGELFF	TGTGCCAGCAGTTTAGCGGGACAGGGGAACACCGGGGAGCTGTTTTTT
TRBV27	.	TRBJ2-7	once	CASSLEPGHPIYEQYF	TGTGCCAGCAGTCTGGAGCCGGGACATCCGATTTACGAGCAGTACTTC
TRBV14	.	TRBJ1-2	.	CASSQGGFFRVPYTF	TGTGCCAGCAGCCAAGGGGGCTTCTTCAGGGTGCCCTACACCTTC
TRBV7-6	TRBD1	TRBJ1-4	few	CASSLGQGFGEKLFF	TGTGCCAGCAGCTTGGGACAGGGGTTTGGTGAAAAACTGTTTTTT
TRBV6-1	TRBD1	TRBJ1-3	.	CASRTQGGPGNTIYF	TGTGCCAGCAGGACGCAGGGGGGCCCTGGAAACACCATATATTTT
TRBV20-1	.	TRBJ1-2	.	CSARKGDGYTF	TGCAGTGCTAGAAAGGGGGATGGCTACACCTTC
TRBV13	.	TRBJ1-4	.	CASSLRGGFDLNEKLFF	TGTGCCAGCAGCTTGAGGGGAGGGTTTGACTTGAATGAAAAACTGTTTTTT
TRBV5-1	.	TRBJ1-1	.	CASSEAGQKNTEAFF	TGCGCCAGCAGTGAAGCCGGACAGAAGAACACTGAAGCTTTCTTT